Listed here are 25 T cell receptor beta chains from one sample, sequenced in a study of cytomegalovirus exposure and HLA in healthy donors. Use of 60 Vbeta and 13 Jbeta primers characterized the PCR. Clones were sequenced by immunoSEQ multiplex PCR, and TCRdb holds only the in-frame ones, with some missing. The repertoire table contains some 120,000 clones. Input material: PBMCs. These receptors were taken from a man aged 40-49 years in good health and CMV-seropositive.

This chain links TRBV5-1 with TRBJ2-7, with TRBD1 identical over 7 bases. The CDR3 is 13 residues long. Unmatched junction bases numbered 3, after V lost 0 bases and J lost 6 bases. Germline V gene data show CDR1 as SGHRS and CDR2 as YFSETQ. CDR3 DNA sequence: TGCGCCAGCAGCTTGGGACAGGGAGTCGAGCAGTACTTC. Protein: CASSLGQGVEQYF.

The gene calls are TRBV19 and TRBJ2-7; D possibly corresponds to TRBD1 (5 bases). The ends were cut back, 5 bases at V and 4 bases at J, with 15 bases in the middle. Per the germline V gene, CDR1 is LNHDA and CDR2 is SQIVND (reference sequence). The CDR3 covers 14 residues. The CDR3: CASSPRAGPYEQYF. CDR3 bases: TGTGCCAGTAGTCCCCGGGCAGGGCCTTACGAGCAGTACTTC.

This chain joins TRBV7-3 and TRBJ2-2, with 9 bases aligning to TRBD2. Unmatched junction bases numbered 9, after V lost 5 bases and J lost 5 bases. CDR3 length: 16 amino acids. Germline CDR1 SGHTA, CDR2 FQGTGA. The CDR3 bases are TGTGCCAGCAGCCAGTCCGGGACTAGCAGGACCGGGGAGCTGTTTTTT. Translation: CASSQSGTSRTGELFF.

This chain joins TRBV28 and TRBJ1-2; D uncertain. This CDR3 is 14 amino acids long. Trimming left V 6 bases short and J 5 bases short, with 16 bases between. The germline V gene has CDR1 MDHEN and CDR2 SYDVKM. CDR3 nucleotides: TGTGCCAGCAGCACCCTCGGGGTGGGGTATGGCTACACCTTC. This encodes CASSTLGVGYGYTF.

The chain combines TRBV19 with TRBJ2-2; weak D call: TRBD2 (5 bases). V lost 3 bases and J lost 8, with 7 bases in between. CDR1 and CDR2 (germline): LNHDA, SQIVND (reference sequence). The CDR3 has 12 amino acids. The CDR3: CASSIRGGELFF. The CDR3 DNA is TGTGCCAGTAGTATCCGAGGGGGGGAGCTGTTTTTT.

The rearrangement links TRBV4-3 to TRBJ1-1; maybe TRBD1 (6 bases). Germline CDR1 LGHNA, CDR2 YSLEER. CDR3 length: 14 amino acids. V was shortened by 1 base and J by 6 bases, with 12 bases between the two germline ends. Here the CDR3 DNA reads TGCGCCAGCAGCCAAGGGGACATCACCGCTGAAGCTTTCTTT. It encodes CASSQGDITAEAFF.

The J gene is TRBJ2-1, the V gene TRBV21-1; the tabulated D call, TRBD2, remains unverified against the DNA. TRBV21-1 is a recognized pseudogene. CDR3 size: 15 residues. Written as DNA, the CDR3 is TGTGCCAGCAGCAGGACTAGCGGGAGTGTGAATGAGCAGTTCTTC. It is translated as CASSRTSGSVNEQFF.

The gene calls are TRBV5-1 and TRBJ1-1; a possible D gene is TRBD1 (6 bases). Trimming took 1 base from V and 3 from J, leaving 13 bases between them. Germline V lookup: CDR1 SGHRS, CDR2 YFSETQ. The CDR3 consists of 15 residues. This CDR3 reads CASSLQGPGDTEAFF. DNA for the CDR3: TGCGCCAGCAGCTTGCAGGGGCCCGGGGACACTGAAGCTTTCTTT.

This chain uses TRBV7-2 with TRBJ2-7; 13 positions agree with TRBD2. The CDR3 extends over 19 amino acids. The trim removed 0 bases at V and 0 bases at J, leaving 8 bases unmatched. Germline V CDR1 and CDR2: SGHTA, FQGNSA. The CDR3: CASSLAKGLAGLSSYEQYF. The CDR3 DNA is TGTGCCAGCAGCTTAGCGAAGGGACTAGCGGGGTTAAGCTCCTACGAGCAGTACTTC.

The gene calls are TRBV28 and TRBJ2-3; TRBD2 aligns across 11 bases. The CDR3 has 16 residues. With 5 bases clipped from V and 2 bases from J, the junction kept 6 bases outside the gene matches. Germline assignment: CDR1 MDHEN and CDR2 SYDVKM. DNA of the CDR3: TGTGCCAGCAGTCCAACTAGCGGGAGAAACACAGATACGCAGTATTTT. Protein sequence: CASSPTSGRNTDTQYF. The full variable domain, its missing parts supplied by reference TRBV28 and TRBJ2-3, is DVKVTQSSRYLVKRTGEKVFLECVQDMDHENMFWYRQDPGLGLRLIYFSYDVKMKEKGDIPEGYSVSREKKERFSLILESASTNQTSMYLCASSPTSGRNTDTQYFGPGTRLTVL.

The chain employs TRBV27 and TRBJ2-7; possible D gene TRBD2, 6 bases. The CDR3 consists of 12 residues. The V end was cut by 8 bases, the J end by 5 bases, with 13 bases between. Germline CDR1 is MNHEY and CDR2 is SMNVEV (reference sequence). CDR3 DNA sequence: TGTGCCAGCGCCCGGAGGGTTGACGAGCAGTACTTC. Its protein product is CASARRVDEQYF.

V usage is TRBV19 and J usage is TRBJ2-5; 8 bases are a match to TRBD2. Germline V gene lookup returns CDR1 LNHDA and CDR2 SQIVND (reference sequence). Trimming cost V 4 bases and J 2 bases; bases outside gene matches: 9. The CDR3 length is 16 residues. Written as DNA, the CDR3 is TGTGCCAGTAGTACCCCCCGGACTAGCAGTCAAGAGACCCAGTACTTC. Translating gives CASSTPRTSSQETQYF.

The V and J genes are TRBV19 and TRBJ2-7, with 9 bases that match TRBD2. This CDR3 is built from 15 residues. CDR1 and CDR2 (germline): LNHDA, SQIVND (reference sequence). V trimming: 6 bases; J trimming: 6 bases; junction bases outside the gene matches: 12. CDR3 DNA: TGTGCCAGTAGCCCTGTAGGCGGGAGGGCCCTCGAGCAGTACTTC. Protein sequence: CASSPVGGRALEQYF.

CDR3 bases: TGTGCCAGCAGCTGGAGGGGTCACAATCAGCCCCAGCATTTT. This sequence encodes CASSWRGHNQPQHF. V gene TRBV5-6 combines with J gene TRBJ1-5; tentative D call: TRBD1 (5 bases). In germline, CDR1 is SGHDT, CDR2 YYEEEE. The CDR3 is 14 residues long. The V and J ends lost 3 bases and 3 bases respectively, with 10 bases between them.

The chain employs TRBV5-1 and TRBJ1-4, with 9 nucleotides matching TRBD1. Per the germline V gene, CDR1 is SGHRS and CDR2 is YFSETQ. V gave up 4 bases and J gave up 6 bases; unmatched junction bases: 4. This CDR3 comprises 14 residues. The CDR3 DNA is TGCGCCAGCAGCAAGCGGACAGGGGATGAAAAACTGTTTTTT. Amino acid sequence: CASSKRTGDEKLFF.

The rearrangement uses TRBV11-2 and TRBJ2-3, with no clear D. The ends were cut back, 0 bases at V and 0 bases at J, with 4 bases in the middle. CDR1 is SGHAT and CDR2 is FQNNGV in the germline V gene. The CDR3 contains 14 residues. The CDR3 sequence is CASSLEGSTDTQYF. CDR3 sequence (DNA): TGTGCCAGCAGCTTAGAGGGCAGCACAGATACGCAGTATTTT.

The chain recombines TRBV7-3 with TRBJ2-3; D uncertain. Trimming shortened V by 5 bases and J by 0 bases, and 3 bases separated the two germline ends. This CDR3 is built from 12 residues. Germline V gene sequence: CDR1 SGHTA, CDR2 FQGTGA. This chain's CDR3 is CASSLSTDTQYF. The DNA for the CDR3 is TGTGCCAGCAGCCTGAGCACAGATACGCAGTATTTT.

V usage is TRBV10-2 and J usage is TRBJ2-7, with 11 bases aligning to TRBD2. CDR3 size: 17 residues. V shed 1 base and J 2 bases; nucleotides not matched to a gene: 7. Germline V gene lookup returns CDR1 WSHSY and CDR2 SAAADI. CDR3 DNA: TGCGCCAGCAGTGAGTTTGGTAGCGGGGGGGATACCTACGAGCAGTACTTC. Its translation is CASSEFGSGGDTYEQYF.

The chain recombines TRBV6-5 with TRBJ1-4; D remains unclear. Germline V gene sequence: CDR1 MNHEY, CDR2 SVGAGI. The V and J ends lost 2 bases and 4 bases respectively, with 5 bases between them. This CDR3 spans 13 amino acids. CDR3 in amino acids: CASSYQVNEKLFF. As DNA, the CDR3 is TGTGCCAGCAGTTACCAGGTTAATGAAAAACTGTTTTTT.

This rearrangement joins TRBV19 to TRBJ2-1; D may be TRBD1 (5 bases). In germline, CDR1 is LNHDA, CDR2 SQIVND (reference sequence). V was clipped by 5 bases and J by 3 bases, with 8 bases between them. The CDR3 consists of 13 residues. For the CDR3, the DNA is TGTGCCAGTAGTGTCGACAGCTACAATGAGCAGTTCTTC. It specifies CASSVDSYNEQFF.

Turning to this clone: At one end the junction does not follow the germline gene, possibly because of a read error. The V call is TRBV5-1, the J call TRBJ2-3; 13 bases are shared with TRBD2. CDR3 size: 17 residues. Germline CDR1 is SGHRS and CDR2 is YFSETQ. The DNA for the CDR3 is TGCGCCGGCAGGGATTCGTGGACTAGCGGGAGTTACGATACGCAGTATTTT. Its protein is CAGRDSWTSGSYDTQYF.

The CDR3 loop reads CASSVDRAYGYTF. The CDR3 DNA sequence: TGTGCCAGCAGCGTGGACAGAGCCTATGGCTACACCTTC. The chain recombines TRBV5-6 with TRBJ1-2, with a weak D call TRBD1 (6 bases). Germline assignment: CDR1 SGHDT and CDR2 YYEEEE. Trimming cost V 4 bases and J 4 bases, with 11 bases left between them. The CDR3 consists of 13 residues.

The chain joins TRBV7-6 to TRBJ2-6; D unresolved. Germline V gene data show CDR1 as SGHVS and CDR2 as FNYEAQ. Trimming took 5 bases from V and 0 from J, leaving 14 bases between them. This CDR3 contains 17 residues. The CDR3 DNA is TGTGCCAGCAGCCCAGGCAGTGATTACTCTGGGGCCAACGTCCTGACTTTC. This codes for CASSPGSDYSGANVLTF.

The rearrangement joins TRBV27 to TRBJ2-1, with 8 bases identical to TRBD2. CDR3 length: 15 residues. With V trimmed by 6 bases and J by 6 bases, 10 bases remained unmatched. Germline CDR1 reads MNHEY; CDR2 reads SMNVEV (reference sequence). In DNA, the CDR3 is TGTGCCAGCAGGGACAGCGGGAGTTATCGCAATGAGCAGTTCTTC. It codes for CASRDSGSYRNEQFF.

The chain carries TRBV11-2 and TRBJ2-3; 8 bases map to TRBD1. CDR1 is SGHAT and CDR2 is FQNNGV in the germline V gene. J gave up 5 bases and V 5 bases, and 3 bases lay outside the gene matches. There are 13 residues in the CDR3. Here the CDR3 reads CASSRDRGDTQYF. The CDR3 DNA sequence: TGTGCCAGCAGCCGTGACAGGGGAGATACGCAGTATTTT.